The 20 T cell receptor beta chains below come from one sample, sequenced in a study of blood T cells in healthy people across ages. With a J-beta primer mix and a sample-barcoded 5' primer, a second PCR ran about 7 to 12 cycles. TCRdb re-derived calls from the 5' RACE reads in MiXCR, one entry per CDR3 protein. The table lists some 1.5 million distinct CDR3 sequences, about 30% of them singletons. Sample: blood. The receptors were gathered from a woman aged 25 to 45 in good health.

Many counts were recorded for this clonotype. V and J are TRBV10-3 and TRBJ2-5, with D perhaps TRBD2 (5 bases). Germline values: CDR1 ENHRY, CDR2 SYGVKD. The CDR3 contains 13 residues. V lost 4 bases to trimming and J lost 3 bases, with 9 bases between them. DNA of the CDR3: TGTGCCATCAGTGGGTCAGCGGAAGAGACCCAGTACTTC. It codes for CAISGSAEETQYF.

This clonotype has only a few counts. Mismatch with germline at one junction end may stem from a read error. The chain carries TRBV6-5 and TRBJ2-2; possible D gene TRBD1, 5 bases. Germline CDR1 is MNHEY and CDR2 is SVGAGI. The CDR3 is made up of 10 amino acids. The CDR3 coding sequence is TGTGCCCGCAGGGCCGGGGAGCTGTTTTTT. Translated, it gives CARRAGELFF.

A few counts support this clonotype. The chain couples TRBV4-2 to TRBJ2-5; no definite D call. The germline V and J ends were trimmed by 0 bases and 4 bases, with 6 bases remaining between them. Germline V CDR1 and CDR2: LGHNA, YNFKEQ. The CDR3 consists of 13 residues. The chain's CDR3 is CASSQELLETQYF. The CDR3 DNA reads TGTGCCAGCAGCCAAGAACTTTTAGAGACCCAGTACTTC.

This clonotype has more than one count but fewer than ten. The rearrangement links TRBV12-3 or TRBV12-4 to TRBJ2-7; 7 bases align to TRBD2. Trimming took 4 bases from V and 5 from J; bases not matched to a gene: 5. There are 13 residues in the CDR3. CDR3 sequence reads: CASSWAGADEQYF. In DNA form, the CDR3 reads TGTGCCAGCAGTTGGGCGGGAGCAGACGAGCAGTACTTC.

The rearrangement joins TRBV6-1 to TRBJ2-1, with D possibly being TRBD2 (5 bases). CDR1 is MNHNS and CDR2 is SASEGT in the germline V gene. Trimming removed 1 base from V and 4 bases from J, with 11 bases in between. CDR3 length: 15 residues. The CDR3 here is CASSEGIGIYNEQFF. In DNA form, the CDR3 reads TGTGCCAGCAGTGAAGGGATCGGGATTTACAATGAGCAGTTCTTC.

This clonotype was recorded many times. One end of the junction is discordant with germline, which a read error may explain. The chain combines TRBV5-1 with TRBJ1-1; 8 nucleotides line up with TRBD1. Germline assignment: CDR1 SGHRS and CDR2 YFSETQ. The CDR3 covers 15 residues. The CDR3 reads CASSLTGTGNTEAFF. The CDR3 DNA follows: TGTGCCAGCAGCCTTACCGGGACAGGGAACACTGAAGCTTTCTTT.

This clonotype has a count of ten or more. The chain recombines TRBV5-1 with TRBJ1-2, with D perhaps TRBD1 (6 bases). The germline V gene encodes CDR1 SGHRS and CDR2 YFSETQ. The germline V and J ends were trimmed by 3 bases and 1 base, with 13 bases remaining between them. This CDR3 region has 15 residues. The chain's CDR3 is CASSSGQNSNYGYTF. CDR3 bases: TGCGCCAGCAGCTCCGGACAGAATAGTAACTATGGCTACACCTTC. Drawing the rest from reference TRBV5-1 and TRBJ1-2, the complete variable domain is KAGVTQTPRYLIKTRGQQVTLSCSPISGHRSVSWYQQTPGQGLQFLFEYFSETQRNKGNFPGRFSGRQFSNSRSEMNVSTLELGDSALYLCASSSGQNSNYGYTFGSGTRLTVV.

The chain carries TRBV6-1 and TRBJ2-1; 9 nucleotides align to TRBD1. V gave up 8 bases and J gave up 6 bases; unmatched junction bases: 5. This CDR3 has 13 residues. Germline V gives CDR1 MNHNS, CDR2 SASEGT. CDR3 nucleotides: TGTGCCAGCGCGTGGGACAGGGCCAATGAGCAGTTCTTC. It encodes CASAWDRANEQFF.

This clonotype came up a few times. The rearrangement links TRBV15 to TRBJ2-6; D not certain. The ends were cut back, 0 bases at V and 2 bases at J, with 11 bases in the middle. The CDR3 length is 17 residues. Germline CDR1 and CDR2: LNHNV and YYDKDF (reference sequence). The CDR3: CATSREFGQAGANVLTF. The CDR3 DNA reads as TGTGCCACCAGCAGAGAGTTTGGGCAAGCTGGGGCCAACGTCCTGACTTTC.

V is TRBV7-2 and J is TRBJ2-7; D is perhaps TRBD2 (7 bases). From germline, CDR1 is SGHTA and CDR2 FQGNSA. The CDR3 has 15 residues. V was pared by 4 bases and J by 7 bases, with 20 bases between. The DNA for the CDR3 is TGTGCCAGCAGCTGGCAAGGGGGAGGGCCGGAAGAGCAGTACTTC. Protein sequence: CASSWQGGGPEEQYF.

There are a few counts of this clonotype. As DNA, the CDR3 is TGTGCCAGCAGGTACGAAGCTAGCGGAGGAACCTACAATGAGCAGTTCTTC. Translating it yields CASRYEASGGTYNEQFF. The V gene is TRBV6-5, the J gene TRBJ2-1; 7 nucleotides align to TRBD2. The germline gives CDR1 MNHEY, CDR2 SVGAGI. CDR3 length equals 17 residues. V lost 6 bases to trimming and J lost 2 bases; unmatched junction nucleotides: 13.

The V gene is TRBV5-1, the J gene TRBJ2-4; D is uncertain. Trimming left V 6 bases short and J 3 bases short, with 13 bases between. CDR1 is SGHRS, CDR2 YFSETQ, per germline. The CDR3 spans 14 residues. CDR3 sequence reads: CASKQTSGKNIQYF. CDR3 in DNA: TGCGCCAGCAAGCAGACTTCGGGCAAAAACATTCAGTACTTC.

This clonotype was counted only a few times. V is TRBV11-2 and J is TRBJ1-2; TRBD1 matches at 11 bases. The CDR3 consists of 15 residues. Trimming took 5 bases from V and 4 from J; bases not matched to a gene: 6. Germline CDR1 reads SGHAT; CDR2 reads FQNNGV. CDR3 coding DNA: TGTGCCAGCAGCCGCGGGACAGGGGGTTTCTATGGCTACACCTTC. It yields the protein CASSRGTGGFYGYTF.

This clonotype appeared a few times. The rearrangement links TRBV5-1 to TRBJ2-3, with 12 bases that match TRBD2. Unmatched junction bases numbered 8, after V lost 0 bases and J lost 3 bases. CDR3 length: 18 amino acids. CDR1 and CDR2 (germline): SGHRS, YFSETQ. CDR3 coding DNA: TGCGCCAGCAGCTTGGCCCCTAGCGGGGGGGCCGGAACAGATACGCAGTATTTT. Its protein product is CASSLAPSGGAGTDTQYF.

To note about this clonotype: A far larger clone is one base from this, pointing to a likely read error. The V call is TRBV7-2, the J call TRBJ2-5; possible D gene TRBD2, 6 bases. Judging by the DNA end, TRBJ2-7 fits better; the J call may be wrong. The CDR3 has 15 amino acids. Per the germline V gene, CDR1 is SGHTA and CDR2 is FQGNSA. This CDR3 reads CTSSLDGTRTYEQYF. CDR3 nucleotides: TGTACCAGCAGCTTAGACGGGACTCGGACCTACGAGCAGTACTTC.

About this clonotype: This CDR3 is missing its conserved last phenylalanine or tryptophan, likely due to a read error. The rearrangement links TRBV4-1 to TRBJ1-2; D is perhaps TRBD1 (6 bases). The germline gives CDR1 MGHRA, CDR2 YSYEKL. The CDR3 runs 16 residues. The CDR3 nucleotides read TGCACCAGCAGCCAAGAGGGGCAGGGGACTCTCTATGGCTACACCCTC. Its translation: CTSSQEGQGTLYGYTL.

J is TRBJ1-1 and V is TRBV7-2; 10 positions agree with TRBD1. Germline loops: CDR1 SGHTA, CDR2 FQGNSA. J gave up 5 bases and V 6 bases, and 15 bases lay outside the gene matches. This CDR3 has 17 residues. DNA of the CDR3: TGTGCCAGCAGTCTAGGGTGGGGACAGGGGAGTAATACTGAAGCTTTCTTT. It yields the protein CASSLGWGQGSNTEAFF.

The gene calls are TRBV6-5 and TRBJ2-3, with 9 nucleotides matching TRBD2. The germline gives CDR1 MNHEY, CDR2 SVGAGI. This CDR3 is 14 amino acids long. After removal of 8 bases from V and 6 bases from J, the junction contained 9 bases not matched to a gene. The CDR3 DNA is TGTGCCAGCGAGGGCGGGGGGGCCCTCGATACGCAGTATTTT. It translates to CASEGGGALDTQYF.

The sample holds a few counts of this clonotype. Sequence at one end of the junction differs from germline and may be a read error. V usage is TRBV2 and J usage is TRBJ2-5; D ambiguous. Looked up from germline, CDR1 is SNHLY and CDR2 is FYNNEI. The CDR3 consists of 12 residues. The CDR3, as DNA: TGTGCCGGCAGTGTGGCGAAAGAGACCCAGTACTTC. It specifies CAGSVAKETQYF.

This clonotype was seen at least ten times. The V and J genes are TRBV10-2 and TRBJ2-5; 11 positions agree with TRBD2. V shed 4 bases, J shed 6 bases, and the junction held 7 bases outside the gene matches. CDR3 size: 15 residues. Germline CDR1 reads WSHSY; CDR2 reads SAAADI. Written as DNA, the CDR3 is TGCGCCAGCAGTGCGGATAGCGGGGGGGCAAAGACCCAGTACTTC. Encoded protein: CASSADSGGAKTQYF.